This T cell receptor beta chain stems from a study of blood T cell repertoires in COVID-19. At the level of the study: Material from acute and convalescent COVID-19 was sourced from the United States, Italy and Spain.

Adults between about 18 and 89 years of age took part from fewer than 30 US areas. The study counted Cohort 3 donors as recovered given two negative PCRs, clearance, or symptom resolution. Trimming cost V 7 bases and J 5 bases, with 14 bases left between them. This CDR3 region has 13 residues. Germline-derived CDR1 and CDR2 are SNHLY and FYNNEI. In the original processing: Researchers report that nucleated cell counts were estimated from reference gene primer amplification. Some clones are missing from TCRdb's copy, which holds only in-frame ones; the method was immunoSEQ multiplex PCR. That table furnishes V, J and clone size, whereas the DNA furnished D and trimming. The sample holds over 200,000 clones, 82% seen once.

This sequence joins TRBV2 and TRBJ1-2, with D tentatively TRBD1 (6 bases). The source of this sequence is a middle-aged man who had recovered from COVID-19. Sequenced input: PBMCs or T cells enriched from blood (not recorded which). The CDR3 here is CASIPRTAYGYTF. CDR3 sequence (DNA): TGTGCCAGCATCCCCCGGACAGCTTATGGCTACACCTTC.